This is a list of T cell receptor beta chains from one sample in a study of regulatory T cells in long-lasting Graves disease. MiXCR, applied by TCRdb to the multiplex PCR reads, yields one record per CDR3 protein. The sample lists approximately 400,000 distinct CDR3 sequences; roughly 15% were seen once. Separately, the same data were catalogued under a study of T cells in Graves' hyperthyroidism and ophthalmopathy.

Sequenced material: peripheral blood mononuclear cells (PBMCs), taken at new diagnosis, from a patient treated with antithyroid drugs. Receptor source: a woman in her 40s with Graves disease. Each CDR3 is given with its conserved first and last residue. Fields, in order: clone size, J gene, V gene, D gene, CDR3 protein, CDR3 DNA. D genes are given only for firm matches. Clone size is shown for a subset of rows, as once, few, many or a class of expanded clone.

abundance: many; j_gene: TRBJ2-2; v_gene: TRBV12-3/TRBV12-4; d_gene: TRBD2; CDR3aa: CATLPGLAYTGELFF; CDR3nt: TGTGCCACTCTACCGGGACTAGCGTACACCGGGGAGCTGTTTTTT
abundance: many; j_gene: TRBJ2-7; v_gene: TRBV3-1; d_gene: TRBD2; CDR3aa: CASSQALAAVDEQYF; CDR3nt: TGTGCCAGCAGCCAAGCCCTAGCGGCGGTGGACGAGCAGTACTTC
abundance: few; j_gene: TRBJ1-1; v_gene: TRBV12-3/TRBV12-4; d_gene: .; CDR3aa: CASSMQIGSTEAFF; CDR3nt: TGTGCCAGCAGTATGCAGATTGGGAGCACTGAAGCTTTCTTT
abundance: many; j_gene: TRBJ1-2; v_gene: TRBV28; d_gene: TRBD1; CDR3aa: CASSIGTGGSWDYGYTF; CDR3nt: TGTGCCAGCAGTATCGGGACAGGGGGCTCTTGGGACTATGGCTACACCTTC
abundance: few; j_gene: TRBJ1-5; v_gene: TRBV6-1; d_gene: .; CDR3aa: CASSPKGDQPQHF; CDR3nt: TGTGCCAGCAGCCCAAAAGGGGATCAGCCCCAGCATTTT
abundance: many; j_gene: TRBJ2-5; v_gene: TRBV24-1; d_gene: .; CDR3aa: CATSDLGETQYF; CDR3nt: TGTGCCACCAGTGATTTGGGAGAGACCCAGTACTTC
abundance: .; j_gene: TRBJ2-1; v_gene: TRBV5-5; d_gene: .; CDR3aa: CASSATDSLLYNEQFF; CDR3nt: TGTGCCAGCAGCGCCACGGACTCCTTATTATACAATGAGCAGTTCTTC
abundance: many; j_gene: TRBJ2-2; v_gene: TRBV11-2; d_gene: TRBD1; CDR3aa: CASSSRQGVNTGELFF; CDR3nt: TGTGCCAGCAGCTCTAGACAGGGGGTGAACACCGGGGAGCTGTTTTTT
abundance: .; j_gene: TRBJ1-2; v_gene: TRBV3-1; d_gene: .; CDR3aa: CATGAYRYGYTF; CDR3nt: TGTGCCACAGGGGCGTATCGCTATGGCTACACCTTC
abundance: .; j_gene: TRBJ1-3; v_gene: TRBV28; d_gene: .; CDR3aa: CASSPNPGNTIYF; CDR3nt: TGTGCCAGCAGTCCAAACCCTGGAAACACCATATATTTT
abundance: .; j_gene: TRBJ2-1; v_gene: TRBV6-9; d_gene: TRBD2; CDR3aa: CASSYAGTTPYNEQFF; CDR3nt: TGTGCCAGCAGTTACGCCGGGACTACCCCGTATAATGAGCAGTTCTTC
abundance: many; j_gene: TRBJ2-7; v_gene: TRBV28; d_gene: .; CDR3aa: CASTDHGGPSSYEQYF; CDR3nt: TGTGCCAGCACCGACCATGGGGGACCCAGCTCCTACGAGCAGTACTTC
abundance: .; j_gene: TRBJ2-1; v_gene: TRBV15; d_gene: TRBD1; CDR3aa: CATSKTGQGYYNEQFF; CDR3nt: TGTGCCACCAGCAAGACCGGACAGGGATACTACAATGAGCAGTTCTTC
abundance: many; j_gene: TRBJ2-7; v_gene: TRBV19; d_gene: TRBD2; CDR3aa: CASSYAGGPSYEQYF; CDR3nt: TGTGCCAGTAGTTACGCGGGAGGGCCATCGTACGAGCAGTACTTC
abundance: many; j_gene: TRBJ1-1; v_gene: TRBV7-9; d_gene: .; CDR3aa: CASSLNHNTEAFF; CDR3nt: TGTGCCAGCAGCTTAAACCATAACACTGAAGCTTTCTTT
abundance: many; j_gene: TRBJ2-7; v_gene: TRBV9; d_gene: TRBD2; CDR3aa: CASSVVPLAGDYEQYF; CDR3nt: TGTGCCAGCAGCGTAGTCCCACTAGCGGGTGATTACGAGCAGTACTTC
abundance: .; j_gene: TRBJ2-5; v_gene: TRBV7-9; d_gene: .; CDR3aa: CASSSGDFSGQETQYF; CDR3nt: TGTGCCAGCAGCTCAGGGGACTTTAGCGGCCAAGAGACCCAGTACTTC
abundance: .; j_gene: TRBJ2-1; v_gene: TRBV9; d_gene: TRBD1; CDR3aa: CASRPRDRRINEQFF; CDR3nt: TGTGCCAGCAGACCCCGGGACAGGAGAATCAATGAGCAGTTCTTC
abundance: few; j_gene: TRBJ1-1; v_gene: TRBV19; d_gene: TRBD1; CDR3aa: CASRGQGVYTEAFF; CDR3nt: TGTGCCAGTAGGGGACAGGGGGTTTACACTGAAGCTTTCTTT
abundance: many; j_gene: TRBJ2-1; v_gene: TRBV5-1; d_gene: TRBD2; CDR3aa: CASSPTGTSGRGYNEQFF; CDR3nt: TGCGCCAGCAGCCCAACCGGGACTAGCGGGAGGGGTTACAATGAGCAGTTCTTC
abundance: many; j_gene: TRBJ2-7; v_gene: TRBV6-5; d_gene: .; CDR3aa: CASSYSLVGKLYEQYF; CDR3nt: TGTGCCAGCAGTTACTCGCTCGTTGGCAAACTCTACGAGCAGTACTTC
abundance: .; j_gene: TRBJ2-3; v_gene: TRBV2; d_gene: TRBD2; CDR3aa: CASSEGQRGGDTQYF; CDR3nt: TGTGCCAGCAGTGAAGGTCAGCGGGGGGGGGATACGCAGTATTTT
abundance: many; j_gene: TRBJ2-3; v_gene: TRBV27; d_gene: .; CDR3aa: CASSRPRAGKAATDTQYF; CDR3nt: TGTGCCAGCAGTCGCCCTCGGGCAGGGAAGGCAGCCACAGATACGCAGTATTTT
abundance: many; j_gene: TRBJ1-6; v_gene: TRBV11-2; d_gene: TRBD1; CDR3aa: CASSWTGTDNSPLHF; CDR3nt: TGTGCCAGCAGCTGGACCGGGACAGATAATTCACCCCTCCACTTT
abundance: .; j_gene: TRBJ2-5; v_gene: TRBV7-3; d_gene: .; CDR3aa: CASSFRGGGGRETQYF; CDR3nt: TGTGCCAGCAGCTTCAGAGGAGGGGGCGGGAGGGAGACCCAGTACTTC
abundance: few; j_gene: TRBJ2-3; v_gene: TRBV19; d_gene: .; CDR3aa: CASSSANPDTQYF; CDR3nt: TGTGCCAGTAGTTCCGCCAATCCGGATACGCAGTATTTT
abundance: many; j_gene: TRBJ2-7; v_gene: TRBV2; d_gene: .; CDR3aa: CASSPDLGSSYEQYF; CDR3nt: TGTGCCAGCAGTCCGGACCTTGGGAGCTCCTACGAGCAGTACTTC
abundance: many; j_gene: TRBJ2-3; v_gene: TRBV7-9; d_gene: TRBD2; CDR3aa: CASSLAIAGGADTQYF; CDR3nt: TGTGCCAGCAGCTTAGCGATTGCGGGAGGAGCAGATACGCAGTATTTT
abundance: many; j_gene: TRBJ1-1; v_gene: TRBV6-1; d_gene: .; CDR3aa: CASSDPDTEAFF; CDR3nt: TGTGCCAGCAGTGATCCTGACACTGAAGCTTTCTTT
abundance: many; j_gene: TRBJ2-7; v_gene: TRBV28; d_gene: .; CDR3aa: CASSLYGAYEQYF; CDR3nt: TGTGCCAGCAGTTTGTACGGAGCCTACGAGCAGTACTTC
abundance: many; j_gene: TRBJ2-6; v_gene: TRBV11-2; d_gene: .; CDR3aa: CASSLDHLRMYLDNSGANVLTF; CDR3nt: TGTGCCAGCAGCTTAGATCATTTGAGGATGTACCTTGATAACTCTGGGGCCAACGTCCTGACTTTC